This T cell receptor beta chain was sequenced for a study of blood T cell repertoires in COVID-19. Across the whole study: PBMCs, B-cell-depleted T cells, or T cells provided the cDNA or gDNA that made up the material.

From germline, CDR1 is SQVTM and CDR2 ANQGSEA. CDR3 length equals 12 residues. V gave up 4 bases and J gave up 5 bases, with 12 bases separating them. Participants, 18 to 89 years old, spanned some 23 US areas. In the authors' workflow: Scientists estimated how many nucleated cells there were by amplifying reference gene primers. Sequencing was performed with immunoSEQ multiplex PCR; in TCRdb, only in-frame clones are kept and a portion is missing. The V and J calls and clone size were taken over from that table, and D and trimming were inferred from the DNA. The sample holds approximately 390,000 clones; approximately 88% are singletons and the top ten take roughly 1.9%.

The receptor was isolated from a woman aged 40-49 years with acute COVID-19. The chain employs TRBV29-1 and TRBJ2-7; D is perhaps TRBD2 (6 bases). Sample: PBMCs or T cells enriched from blood (not recorded which). This chain's CDR3 is CSVGSGEHEQYF. DNA of the CDR3: TGCAGCGTTGGATCGGGGGAGCACGAGCAGTACTTC.